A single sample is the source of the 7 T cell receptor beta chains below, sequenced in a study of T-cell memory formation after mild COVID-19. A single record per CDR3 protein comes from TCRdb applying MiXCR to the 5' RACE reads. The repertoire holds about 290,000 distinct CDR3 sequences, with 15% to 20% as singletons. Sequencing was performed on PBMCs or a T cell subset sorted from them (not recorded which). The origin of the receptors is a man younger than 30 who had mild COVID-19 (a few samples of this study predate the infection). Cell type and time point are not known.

CDR3 nucleotide sequence: TGTGCCATCAGCGCCCCGGATCGTACAGATACGCAGTATTTT. This encodes CAISAPDRTDTQYF. V is TRBV10-3 and J is TRBJ2-3; D unresolved. The length of the CDR3 is 14 residues. Germline values: CDR1 ENHRY, CDR2 SYGVKD. The germline V and J ends were trimmed by 6 bases and 3 bases, with 13 bases remaining between them.

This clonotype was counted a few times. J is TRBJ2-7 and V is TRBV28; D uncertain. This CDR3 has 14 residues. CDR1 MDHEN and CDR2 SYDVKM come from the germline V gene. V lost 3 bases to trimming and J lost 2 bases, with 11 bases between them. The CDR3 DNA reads TGTGCCAGCAGTTTTGCCGGCCAGGCCTACGAGCAGTACGTC. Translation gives CASSFAGQAYEQYV.

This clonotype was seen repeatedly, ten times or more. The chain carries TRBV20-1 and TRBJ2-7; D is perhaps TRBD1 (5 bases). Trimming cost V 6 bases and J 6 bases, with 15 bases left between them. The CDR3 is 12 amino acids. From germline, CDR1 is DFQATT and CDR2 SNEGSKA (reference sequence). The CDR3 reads CSAVPHRLEQYF. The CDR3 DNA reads TGCAGTGCCGTACCCCACAGGCTCGAGCAGTACTTC.

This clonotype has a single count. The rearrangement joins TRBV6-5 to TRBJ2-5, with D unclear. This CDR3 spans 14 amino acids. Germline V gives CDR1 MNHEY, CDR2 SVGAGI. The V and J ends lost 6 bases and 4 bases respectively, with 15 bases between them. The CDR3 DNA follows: TGTGCCAGCAGCTCCCGGTCGACGGGAGAGACCCAGTACTTC. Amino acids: CASSSRSTGETQYF.

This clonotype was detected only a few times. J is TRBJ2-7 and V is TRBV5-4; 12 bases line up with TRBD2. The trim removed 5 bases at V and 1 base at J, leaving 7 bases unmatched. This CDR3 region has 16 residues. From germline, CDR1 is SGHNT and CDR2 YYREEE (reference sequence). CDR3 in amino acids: CASSPWGTSGSYEQYF. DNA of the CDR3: TGTGCCAGCAGTCCTTGGGGGACTAGCGGGTCCTACGAGCAGTACTTC.

In nucleotides, the CDR3 is TGTGCCAGCATGAGTAACGCGAACACCGGGGAGCTGTTTTTT. Its protein product is CASMSNANTGELFF. The rearrangement joins TRBV9 to TRBJ2-2; no definite D call. This CDR3 spans 14 amino acids. V gave up 6 bases and J gave up 0 bases, with 9 bases separating them. Germline CDR1 SGDLS, CDR2 YYNGEE. Based on the CDR3 plus reference TRBV9 and TRBJ2-2, the full variable domain is DSGVTQTPKHLITATGQRVTLRCSPRSGDLSVYWYQQSLDQGLQFLIQYYNGEERAKGNILERFSAQQFPDLHSELNLSSLELGDSALYFCASMSNANTGELFFGEGSRLTVL.

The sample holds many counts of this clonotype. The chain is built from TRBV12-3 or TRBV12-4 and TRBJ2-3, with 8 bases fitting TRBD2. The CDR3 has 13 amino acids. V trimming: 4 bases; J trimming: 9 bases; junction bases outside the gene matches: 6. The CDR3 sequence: CASSSPIAGTQYF. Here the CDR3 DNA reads TGTGCCAGCAGTTCACCTATAGCGGGGACGCAGTATTTT.